The following is a TCR beta chain sequence with its context. The trim removed 7 bases at V and 5 bases at J, leaving 8 bases unmatched. Germline CDR1 SNHLY, CDR2 FYNNEI. The CDR3 totals 16 residues. This entry is derived from a study of technical replicates of blood from a handful of donors. The method was immunoSEQ multiplex PCR; TCRdb's version includes in-frame clones alone and lacks a portion of them. The sample includes 55,000 to 75,000 clones, over 85% of them seen just once. The V gene is TRBV2, the J gene TRBJ2-7; TRBD2 aligns across 16 bases. The material sequenced was T cells isolated from PBMCs. This sequence originates from a human donor in good health. The DNA for the CDR3 is TGTGCCAGCATCGCAGGGACTAGCGGGAGGGCCCACGAGCAGTACTTC. Residues: CASIAGTSGRAHEQYF.